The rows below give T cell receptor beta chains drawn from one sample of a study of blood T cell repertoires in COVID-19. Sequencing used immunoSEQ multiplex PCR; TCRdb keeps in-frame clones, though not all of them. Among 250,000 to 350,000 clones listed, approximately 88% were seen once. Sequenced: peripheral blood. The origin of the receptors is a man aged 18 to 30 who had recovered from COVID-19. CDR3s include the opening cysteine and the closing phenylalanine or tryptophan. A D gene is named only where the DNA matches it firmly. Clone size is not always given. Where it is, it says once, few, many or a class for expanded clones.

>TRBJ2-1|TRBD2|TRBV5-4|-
TGTGCCAGCAGCAGGGGACTAGCGGGGAACTACAATGAGCAGTTCTTC
CASSRGLAGNYNEQFF
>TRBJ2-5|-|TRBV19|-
TGTGCCAGTAGTACGGCGGACGCCCGGGAGTGGGAGACCCAGTACTTC
CASSTADAREWETQYF
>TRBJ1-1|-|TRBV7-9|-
TGTGCCAGCAGCCCCCTTATCCCCGAAGCTTTCTTT
CASSPLIPEAFF
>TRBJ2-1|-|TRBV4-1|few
TGCGCCAGCAGCCAAGAATCACAGGGTTACTCCTACAATGAGCAGTTCTTC
CASSQESQGYSYNEQFF
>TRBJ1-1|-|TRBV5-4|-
TGTGCCAGCAGCTTTGCGTCACAGATGAACACTGAAGCTTTCTTT
CASSFASQMNTEAFF
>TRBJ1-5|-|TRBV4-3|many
TGCGCCAGCAGCCAAGATGGCCATAACAATCAGCCCCAGCATTTT
CASSQDGHNNQPQHF
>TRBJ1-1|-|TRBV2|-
TGTGCCAGCAGGACTCCAGGGGTTTACACTGAAGCTTTCTTT
CASRTPGVYTEAFF
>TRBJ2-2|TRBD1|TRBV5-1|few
TGCGCCAGCAGCTTGACTTGGGACAGGGTGAACACCGGGGAGCTGTTTTTT
CASSLTWDRVNTGELFF
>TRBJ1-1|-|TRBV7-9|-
TGTGCCAGCAGCTTAGAGCCCGAAGCTTTCTTT
CASSLEPEAFF
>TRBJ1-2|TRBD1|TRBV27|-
TGTGCCAGCAGTTCGACAGGGGGCTATGGCTACACCTTC
CASSSTGGYGYTF
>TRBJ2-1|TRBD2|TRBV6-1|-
TGTGCCAGCAGTGAAGAGTGGCGGGGGGCCAATGAGCAGTTCTTC
CASSEEWRGANEQFF
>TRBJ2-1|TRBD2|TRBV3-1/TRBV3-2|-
TGTGCCAGCAGCCAAGGGATAGCGGGCTTCAATGAGCAGTTCTTC
CASSQGIAGFNEQFF
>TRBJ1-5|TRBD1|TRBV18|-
TGTGCCAGCTCACCACCTGGGACAGTAAATCAGCCCCAGCATTTT
CASSPPGTVNQPQHF
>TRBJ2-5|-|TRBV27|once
TGTGCCAGCAGTTTATGGTCCAGGGAGACCCAGTACTTC
CASSLWSRETQYF
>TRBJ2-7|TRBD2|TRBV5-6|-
TGTGCCAGCAGGAGGCGGGAGGTCGGGTACGAGCAGTACTTC
CASRRREVGYEQYF
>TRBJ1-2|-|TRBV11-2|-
TGTGCCAGCAGCTTAGGTGTCTCTAACTATGGCTACACCTTC
CASSLGVSNYGYTF
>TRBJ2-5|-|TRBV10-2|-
TGCGCCAGCAGTTTGGACAGCCAAGAGACCCAGTACTTC
CASSLDSQETQYF
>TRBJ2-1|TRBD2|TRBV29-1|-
TGCAGCGCCGGACTAGCGGGAGTTGGTGGTGAGCAGTTCTTC
CSAGLAGVGGEQFF
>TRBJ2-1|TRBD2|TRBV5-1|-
TGCGCCAGCAGCTTAGCGGGACCCTCCCACAATGAGCAGTTCTTC
CASSLAGPSHNEQFF
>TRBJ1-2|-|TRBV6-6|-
TGTGCCAGCAGTCGGCACCCGAGTGTCGGGGGGCCATTCTATGGCTACACCTTC
CASSRHPSVGGPFYGYTF
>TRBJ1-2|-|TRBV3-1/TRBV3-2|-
TGTGCCAGCAGCCAAGACTCGTACTATGGCTACACCTTC
CASSQDSYYGYTF
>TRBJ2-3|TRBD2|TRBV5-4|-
TGTGCCAGCAGCGCTTCAGCGGGAGTCTCCGCAGATACGCAGTATTTT
CASSASAGVSADTQYF
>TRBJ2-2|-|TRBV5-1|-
TGCGCCAGCAGCACGCGGGGGCAAACCACCGGGGAGCTGTTTTTT
CASSTRGQTTGELFF
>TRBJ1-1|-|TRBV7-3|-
TGTGCCAGCAGCCGACAGGTGAACACTGAAGCTTTCTTT
CASSRQVNTEAFF
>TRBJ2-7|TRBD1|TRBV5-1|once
TGCGCCAGCAGCTTGGAGACAGGGGGTAGGGAGCAGTACTTC
CASSLETGGREQYF
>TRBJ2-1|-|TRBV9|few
TGTGCCAGCAGCGGCCGGGACTGGTCATACAATGAGCAGTTCTTC
CASSGRDWSYNEQFF
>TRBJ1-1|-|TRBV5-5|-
TGTGCCAGCAGCTTGGCCGTAGGGGGTTCAAGAAGCGTGTTCACTGAAGCTTTCTTT
CASSLAVGGSRSVFTEAFF
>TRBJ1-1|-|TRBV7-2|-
TGTGCCAGCAGCTTATCGTTCGGGGGAACTGAAGCTTTCTTT
CASSLSFGGTEAFF
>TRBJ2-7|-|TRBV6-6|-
TGTGCCAGCAGTACGGACAGCTACGAGCAGTACTTC
CASSTDSYEQYF
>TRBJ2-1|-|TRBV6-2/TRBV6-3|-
TGTGCCAGCAGTTTGGACAGATCCTACAATGAGCAGTTCTTC
CASSLDRSYNEQFF
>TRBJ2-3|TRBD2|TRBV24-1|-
TGTGCCACCAGCTCAGGGGAGGGGCGGGAGGGACCAGATACGCAGTATTTT
CATSSGEGREGPDTQYF
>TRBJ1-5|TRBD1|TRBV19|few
TGTGCCACCGGACAGGACCCTTATAGCAATCAGCCCCAGCATTTT
CATGQDPYSNQPQHF
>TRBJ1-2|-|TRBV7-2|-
TGTGCCAGCAGTCTGGCACCCCGGGGGATGGATGGCTACACCTTC
CASSLAPRGMDGYTF
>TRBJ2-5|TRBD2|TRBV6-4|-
TGTGCCAGCAGGTCCGAGCGGGAGGGCCAAATTTCTCAGACCCAGTACTTC
CASRSEREGQISQTQYF
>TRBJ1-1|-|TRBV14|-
TGTGCCAGCAGCCAAGATGGCAGGGGTCGGACTGAAGCTTTCTTT
CASSQDGRGRTEAFF
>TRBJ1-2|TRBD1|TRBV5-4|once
TGTGCCAGCAGCCCGAGGACAGGAAACTATGGCTACACCTTC
CASSPRTGNYGYTF
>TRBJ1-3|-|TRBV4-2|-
TGTGCCAGCAGCCAAGATCTAGCGAGGGGCTCTGGAAACACCATATATTTT
CASSQDLARGSGNTIYF
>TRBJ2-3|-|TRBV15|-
TGTGCCACCAGCAGAGATAAGGGGTGGGGAAGCACAGATACGCAGTATTTT
CATSRDKGWGSTDTQYF
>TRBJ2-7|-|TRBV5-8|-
TGTGCCAGCAACTATTTTTCCGGGACTGGAAGCTCCTACGAGCAGTACTTC
CASNYFSGTGSSYEQYF
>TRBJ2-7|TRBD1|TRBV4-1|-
TGCGCCAGCAGCCAAGATCTTGTAGGTGGGGACAGGGACACCTACGAGCAGTACTTC
CASSQDLVGGDRDTYEQYF
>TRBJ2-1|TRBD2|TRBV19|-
TGTGCCAGTAACCTGGGACTAGCTGGTGAGCAGTTCTTC
CASNLGLAGEQFF
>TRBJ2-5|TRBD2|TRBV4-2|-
TGTGCCAGCAGCCAAGATTGGCAGCGGGGGGGCGTTGAGACCCAGTACTTC
CASSQDWQRGGVETQYF
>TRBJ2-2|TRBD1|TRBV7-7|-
TGTGCTAGCAGCTCATACCCTGGACAGGGAGTCCCGAACACCGGGGAGCTGTTTTTT
CASSSYPGQGVPNTGELFF